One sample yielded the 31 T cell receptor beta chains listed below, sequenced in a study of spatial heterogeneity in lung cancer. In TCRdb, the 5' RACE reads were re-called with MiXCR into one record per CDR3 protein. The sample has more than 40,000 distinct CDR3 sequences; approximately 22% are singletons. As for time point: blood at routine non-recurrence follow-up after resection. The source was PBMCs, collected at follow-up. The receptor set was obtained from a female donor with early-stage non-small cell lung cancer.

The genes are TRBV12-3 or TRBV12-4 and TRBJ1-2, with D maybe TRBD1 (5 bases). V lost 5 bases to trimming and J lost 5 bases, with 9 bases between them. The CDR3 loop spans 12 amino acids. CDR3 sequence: CASSPQGYGYTF. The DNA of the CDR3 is TGTGCCAGCAGTCCTCAGGGATATGGCTACACCTTC.

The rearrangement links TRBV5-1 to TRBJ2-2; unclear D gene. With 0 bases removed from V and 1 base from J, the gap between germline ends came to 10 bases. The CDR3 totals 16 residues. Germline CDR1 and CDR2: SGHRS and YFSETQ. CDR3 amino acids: CASSLAIAGNTGELFF. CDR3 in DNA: TGCGCCAGCAGCTTGGCCATCGCAGGGAACACCGGGGAGCTGTTTTTT.

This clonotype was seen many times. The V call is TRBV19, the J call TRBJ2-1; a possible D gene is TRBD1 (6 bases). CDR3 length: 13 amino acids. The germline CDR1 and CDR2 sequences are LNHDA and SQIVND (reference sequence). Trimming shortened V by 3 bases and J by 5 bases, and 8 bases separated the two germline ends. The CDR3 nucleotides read TGTGCCAGTAGTATCTGGACAGACAATGAGCAGTTCTTC. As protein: CASSIWTDNEQFF.

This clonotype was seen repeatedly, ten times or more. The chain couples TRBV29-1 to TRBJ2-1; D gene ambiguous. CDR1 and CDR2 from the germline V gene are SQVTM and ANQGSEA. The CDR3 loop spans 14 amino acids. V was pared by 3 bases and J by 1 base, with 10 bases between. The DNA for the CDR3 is TGCAGCGTTGATTCGGGCTCTTCCTACAATGAGCAGTTCTTC. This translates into CSVDSGSSYNEQFF.

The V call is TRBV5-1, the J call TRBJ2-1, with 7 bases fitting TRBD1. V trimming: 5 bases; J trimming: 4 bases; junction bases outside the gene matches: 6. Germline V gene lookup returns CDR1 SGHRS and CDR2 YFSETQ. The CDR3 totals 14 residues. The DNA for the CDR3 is TGCGCCAGCAGTGGACAGGTGAATTACAATGAGCAGTTCTTC. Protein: CASSGQVNYNEQFF.

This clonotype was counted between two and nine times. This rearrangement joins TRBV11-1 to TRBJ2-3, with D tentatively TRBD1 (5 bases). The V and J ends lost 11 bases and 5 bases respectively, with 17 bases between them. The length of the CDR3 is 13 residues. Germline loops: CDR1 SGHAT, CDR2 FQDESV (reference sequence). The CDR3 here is CAATDGAGDTQYF. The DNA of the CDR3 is TGTGCCGCTACCGATGGGGCTGGAGATACGCAGTATTTT. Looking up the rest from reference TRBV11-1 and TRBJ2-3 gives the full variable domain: EAEVAQSPRYKITEKSQAVAFWCDPISGHATLYWYRQILGQGPELLVQFQDESVVDDSQLPKDRFSAERLKGVDSTLKIQPAELGDSAMYLCAATDGAGDTQYFGPGTRLTVL.

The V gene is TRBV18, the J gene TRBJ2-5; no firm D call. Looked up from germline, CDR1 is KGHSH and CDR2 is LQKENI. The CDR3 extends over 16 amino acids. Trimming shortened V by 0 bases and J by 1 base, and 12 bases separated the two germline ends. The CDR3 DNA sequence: TGTGCCAGCTCACCACCGACTGGTTCGGTCCAAGAGACCCAGTACTTC. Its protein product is CASSPPTGSVQETQYF.

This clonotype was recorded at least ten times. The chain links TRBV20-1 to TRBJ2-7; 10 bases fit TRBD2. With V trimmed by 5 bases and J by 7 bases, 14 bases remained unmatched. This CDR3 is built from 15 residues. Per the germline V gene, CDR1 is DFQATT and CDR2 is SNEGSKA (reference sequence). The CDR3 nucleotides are TGCAGTGCTGGCCCCGGAGCGGGAGGGCCGAGGGAGCAGTACTTC. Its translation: CSAGPGAGGPREQYF.

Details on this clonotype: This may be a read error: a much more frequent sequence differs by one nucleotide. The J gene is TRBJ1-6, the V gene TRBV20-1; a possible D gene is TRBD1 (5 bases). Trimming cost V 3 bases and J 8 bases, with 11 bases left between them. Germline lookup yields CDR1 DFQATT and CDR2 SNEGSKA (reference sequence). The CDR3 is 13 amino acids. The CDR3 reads CSASGGDDSPLHF. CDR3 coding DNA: TGCAGTGCTAGTGGGGGAGATGATTCACCCCTCCACTTT.

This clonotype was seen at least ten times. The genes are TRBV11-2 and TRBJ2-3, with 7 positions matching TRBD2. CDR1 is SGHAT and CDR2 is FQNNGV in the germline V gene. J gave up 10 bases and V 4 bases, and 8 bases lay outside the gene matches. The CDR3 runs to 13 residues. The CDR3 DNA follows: TGTGCCAGCAGCTCAAGCGGGGACCGTTCGCAGTATTTT. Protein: CASSSSGDRSQYF.

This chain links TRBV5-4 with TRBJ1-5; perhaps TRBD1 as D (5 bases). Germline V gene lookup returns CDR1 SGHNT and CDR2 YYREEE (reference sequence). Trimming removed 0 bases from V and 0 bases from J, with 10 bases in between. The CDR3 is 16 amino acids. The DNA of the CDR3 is TGTGCCAGCAGCTTGGGGGGGACGATTAGCAATCAGCCCCAGCATTTT. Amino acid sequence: CASSLGGTISNQPQHF.

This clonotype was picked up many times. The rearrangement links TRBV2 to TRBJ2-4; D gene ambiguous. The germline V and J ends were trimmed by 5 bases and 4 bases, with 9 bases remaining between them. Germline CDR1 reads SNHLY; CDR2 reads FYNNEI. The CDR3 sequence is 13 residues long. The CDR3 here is CASSFADKNIQYF. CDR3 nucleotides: TGTGCCAGCAGTTTTGCGGATAAAAACATTCAGTACTTC.

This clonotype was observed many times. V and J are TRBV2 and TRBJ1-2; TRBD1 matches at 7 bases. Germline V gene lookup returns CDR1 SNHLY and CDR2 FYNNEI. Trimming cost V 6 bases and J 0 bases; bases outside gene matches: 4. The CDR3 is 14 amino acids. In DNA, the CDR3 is TGTGCCAGCAGCCGGGACAGACCTAACTATGGCTACACCTTC. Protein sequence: CASSRDRPNYGYTF.

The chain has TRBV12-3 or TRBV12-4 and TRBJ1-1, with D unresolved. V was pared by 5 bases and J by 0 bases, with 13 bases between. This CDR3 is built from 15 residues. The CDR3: CASSPGRGLNTEAFF. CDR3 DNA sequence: TGTGCCAGCAGTCCCGGACGGGGATTGAACACTGAAGCTTTCTTT.

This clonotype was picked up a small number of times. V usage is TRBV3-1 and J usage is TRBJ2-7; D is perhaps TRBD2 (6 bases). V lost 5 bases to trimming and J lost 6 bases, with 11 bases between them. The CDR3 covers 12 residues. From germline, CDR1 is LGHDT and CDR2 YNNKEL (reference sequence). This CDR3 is CASSAGYSEQYV. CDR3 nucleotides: TGTGCCAGCAGCGCGGGGTATTCCGAGCAGTACGTC.

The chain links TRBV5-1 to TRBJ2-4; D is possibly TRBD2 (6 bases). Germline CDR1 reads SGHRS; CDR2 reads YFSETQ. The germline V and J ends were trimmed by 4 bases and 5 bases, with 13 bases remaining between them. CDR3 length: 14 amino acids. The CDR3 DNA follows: TGCGCCAGCAGCCCCGGAGGGAACGAAAACATTCAGTACTTC. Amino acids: CASSPGGNENIQYF.

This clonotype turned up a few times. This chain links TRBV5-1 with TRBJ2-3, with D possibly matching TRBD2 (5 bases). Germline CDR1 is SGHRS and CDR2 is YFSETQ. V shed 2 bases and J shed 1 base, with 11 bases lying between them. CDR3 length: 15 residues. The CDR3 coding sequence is TGCGCCAGCAGCTTACGGGATGGGGGCACAGATACGCAGTATTTT. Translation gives CASSLRDGGTDTQYF. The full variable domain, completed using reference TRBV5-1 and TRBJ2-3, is KAGVTQTPRYLIKTRGQQVTLSCSPISGHRSVSWYQQTPGQGLQFLFEYFSETQRNKGNFPGRFSGRQFSNSRSEMNVSTLELGDSALYLCASSLRDGGTDTQYFGPGTRLTVL.

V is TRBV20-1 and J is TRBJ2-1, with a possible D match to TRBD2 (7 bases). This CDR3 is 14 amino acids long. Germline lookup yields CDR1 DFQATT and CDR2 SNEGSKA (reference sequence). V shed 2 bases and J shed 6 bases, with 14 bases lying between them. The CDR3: CSARLAGATNEQFF. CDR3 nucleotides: TGCAGTGCTAGACTTGCGGGGGCGACCAATGAGCAGTTCTTC.

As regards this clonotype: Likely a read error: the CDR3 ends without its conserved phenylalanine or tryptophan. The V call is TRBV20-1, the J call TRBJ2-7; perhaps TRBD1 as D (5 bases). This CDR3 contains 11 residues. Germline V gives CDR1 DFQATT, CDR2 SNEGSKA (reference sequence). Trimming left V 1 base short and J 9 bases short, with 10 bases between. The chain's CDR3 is CSARADRGQYL. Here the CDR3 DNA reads TGCAGTGCTAGAGCTGACAGAGGGCAGTACTTG.

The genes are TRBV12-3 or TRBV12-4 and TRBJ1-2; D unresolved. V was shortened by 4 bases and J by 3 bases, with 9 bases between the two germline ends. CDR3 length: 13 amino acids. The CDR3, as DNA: TGTGCCAGCAGTTACGCCTACGACTATGGCTACACCTTC. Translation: CASSYAYDYGYTF.

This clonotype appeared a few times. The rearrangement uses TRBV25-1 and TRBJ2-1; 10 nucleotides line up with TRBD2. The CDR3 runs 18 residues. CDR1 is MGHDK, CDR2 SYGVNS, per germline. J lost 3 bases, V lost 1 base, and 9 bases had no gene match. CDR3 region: CASSESVSGRADYNEQFF. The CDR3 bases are TGTGCCAGCAGTGAATCTGTCAGCGGGAGGGCTGACTACAATGAGCAGTTCTTC.

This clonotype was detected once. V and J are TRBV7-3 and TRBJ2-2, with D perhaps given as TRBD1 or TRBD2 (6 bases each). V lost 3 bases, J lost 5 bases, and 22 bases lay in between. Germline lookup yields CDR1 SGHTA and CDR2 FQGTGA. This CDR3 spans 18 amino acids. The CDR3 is CASSLLPGASSGTGELFF. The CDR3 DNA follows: TGTGCCAGCAGCTTGCTTCCGGGGGCGAGTAGTGGAACCGGGGAGCTGTTTTTT.

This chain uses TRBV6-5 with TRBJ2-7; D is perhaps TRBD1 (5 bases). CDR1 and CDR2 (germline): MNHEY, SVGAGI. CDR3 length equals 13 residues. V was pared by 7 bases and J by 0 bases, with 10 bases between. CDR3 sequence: CASTPTASYEQYF. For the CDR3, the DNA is TGTGCCAGCACCCCGACAGCCTCCTACGAGCAGTACTTC.

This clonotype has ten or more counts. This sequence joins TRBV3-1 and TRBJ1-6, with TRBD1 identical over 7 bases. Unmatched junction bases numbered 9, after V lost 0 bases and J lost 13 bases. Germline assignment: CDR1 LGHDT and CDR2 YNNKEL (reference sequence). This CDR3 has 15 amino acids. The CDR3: CASSQEGGPRIPLHF. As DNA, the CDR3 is TGTGCCAGCAGCCAAGAAGGGGGCCCCAGGATTCCCCTCCACTTT.

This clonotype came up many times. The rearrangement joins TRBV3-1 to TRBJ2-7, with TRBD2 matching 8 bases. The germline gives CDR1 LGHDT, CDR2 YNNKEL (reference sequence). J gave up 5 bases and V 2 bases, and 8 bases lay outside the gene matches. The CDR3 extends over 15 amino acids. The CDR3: CASSQPSRGGNEQYF. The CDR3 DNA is TGTGCCAGCAGCCAACCTTCTCGGGGGGGAAACGAGCAGTACTTC.

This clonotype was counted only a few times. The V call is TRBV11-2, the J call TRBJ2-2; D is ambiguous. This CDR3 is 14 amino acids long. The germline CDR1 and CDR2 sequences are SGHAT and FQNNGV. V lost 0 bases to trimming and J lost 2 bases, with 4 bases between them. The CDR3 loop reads CASSLDLNTGELFF. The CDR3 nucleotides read TGTGCCAGCAGCTTAGACTTAAACACCGGGGAGCTGTTTTTT. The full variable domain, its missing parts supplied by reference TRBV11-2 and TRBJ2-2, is EAGVAQSPRYKIIEKRQSVAFWCNPISGHATLYWYQQILGQGPKLLIQFQNNGVVDDSQLPKDRFSAERLKGVDSTLKIQPAKLEDSAVYLCASSLDLNTGELFFGEGSRLTVL.

The CDR3 DNA sequence: TGTGCCAGCAGCGGGACACGTATTAGGGACAATGAGCAGTTCTTC. Translating it yields CASSGTRIRDNEQFF. The chain employs TRBV7-8 and TRBJ2-1; maybe TRBD1 (6 bases). Germline assignment: CDR1 SGHVS and CDR2 FQNEAQ. CDR3 length: 15 amino acids. The V end was cut by 5 bases, the J end by 5 bases, with 16 bases between.

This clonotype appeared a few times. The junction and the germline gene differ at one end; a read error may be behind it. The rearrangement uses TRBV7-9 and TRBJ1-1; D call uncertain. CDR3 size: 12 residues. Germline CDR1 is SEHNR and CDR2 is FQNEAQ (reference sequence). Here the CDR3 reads CASSLAGRTRKF. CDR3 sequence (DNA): TGTGCCAGCAGCTTAGCCGGAAGGACCAGAAAGTTT.

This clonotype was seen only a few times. CDR3 residues: CAIGADRERIAQHF. The CDR3 bases are TGTGCCATCGGGGCGGACAGGGAACGTATAGCCCAGCATTTT. V usage is TRBV10-3 and J usage is TRBJ1-5, with 8 bases that match TRBD1. The CDR3 runs to 14 residues. The junction had 14 bases not matched to a gene; V was cut back by 8 bases and J by 11 bases. Germline V gene lookup returns CDR1 ENHRY and CDR2 SYGVKD.

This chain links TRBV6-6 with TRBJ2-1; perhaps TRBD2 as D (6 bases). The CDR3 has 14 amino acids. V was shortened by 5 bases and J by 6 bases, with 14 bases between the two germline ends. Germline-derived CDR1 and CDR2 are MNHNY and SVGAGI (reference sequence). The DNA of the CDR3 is TGTGCCAGCAGTACAACCAGGGAGGCCAATGAGCAGTTCTTC. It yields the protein CASSTTREANEQFF.

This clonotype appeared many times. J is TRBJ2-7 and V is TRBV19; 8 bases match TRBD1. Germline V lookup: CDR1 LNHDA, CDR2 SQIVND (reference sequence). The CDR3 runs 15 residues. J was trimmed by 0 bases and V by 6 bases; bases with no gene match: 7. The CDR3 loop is CASRTRTGSSYEQYF. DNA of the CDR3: TGTGCCAGTAGGACAAGGACAGGGAGCTCCTACGAGCAGTACTTC.